What follows is one T cell receptor (beta chain) and its context. The data derive from a study of T cell changes during pregnancy in multiple sclerosis. The germline CDR1 and CDR2 sequences are MDHEN and SYDVKM. This CDR3 spans 14 amino acids. J gave up 0 bases and V 5 bases, and 1 base lay outside the gene matches. Assay used: immunoSEQ multiplex PCR; TCRdb lists only in-frame clones, some missing. The sample has roughly 110,000 clones, 75% to 95% seen once. The chain combines TRBV28 with TRBJ2-7; 10 nucleotides line up with TRBD2. This sequence originates from a female donor with multiple sclerosis, enrolled in a pregnancy study. The sample was peripheral blood, taken before pregnancy. The DNA for the CDR3 is TGTGCCAGCAGTGGACTAGCGGACTCCTACGAGCAGTACTTC. This codes for CASSGLADSYEQYF.